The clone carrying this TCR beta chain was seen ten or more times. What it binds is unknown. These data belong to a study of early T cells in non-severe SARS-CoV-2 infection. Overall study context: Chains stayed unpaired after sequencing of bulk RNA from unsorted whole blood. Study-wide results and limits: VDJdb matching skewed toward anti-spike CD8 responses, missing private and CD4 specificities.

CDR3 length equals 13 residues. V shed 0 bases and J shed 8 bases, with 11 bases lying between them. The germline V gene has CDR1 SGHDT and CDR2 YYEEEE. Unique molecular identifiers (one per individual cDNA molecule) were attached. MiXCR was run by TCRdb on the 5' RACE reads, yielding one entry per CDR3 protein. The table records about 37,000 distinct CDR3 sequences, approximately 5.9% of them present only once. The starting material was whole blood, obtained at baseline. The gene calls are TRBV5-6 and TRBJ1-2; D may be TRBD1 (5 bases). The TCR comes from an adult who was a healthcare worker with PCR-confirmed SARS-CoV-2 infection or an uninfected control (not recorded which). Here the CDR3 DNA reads TGTGCCAGCAGCTTGGCCGGGACTGGCGGCTACACCTTC. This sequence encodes CASSLAGTGGYTF.